The 11 T cell receptor beta chains below all came from one sample that was sequenced in a study of T cells in tuberculosis. Time point in this sample: new active TB diagnosis, blood taken before or within 7 days of starting treatment. Clones were sequenced by immunoSEQ multiplex PCR, and TCRdb holds only the in-frame ones, with some missing. The sample holds roughly 34,000 clones, about 90% seen once. The sequencing here drew on PBMCs, taken at tuberculosis diagnosis. The receptors were gathered from an adult with tuberculosis.

V gene TRBV28 combines with J gene TRBJ1-5, with a weak D call TRBD1 (5 bases). Germline V gene sequence: CDR1 MDHEN, CDR2 SYDVKM. Trimming stripped 7 bases from V and 3 bases from J, with 16 bases between. The CDR3 contains 15 residues. The CDR3 protein is CASTFRGSLNQPQHF. As DNA, the CDR3 is TGTGCCAGCACCTTTCGGGGGAGCCTCAATCAGCCCCAGCATTTT. The entire variable domain, with the rest obtained from reference TRBV28 and TRBJ1-5, is as follows: DVKVTQSSRYLVKRTGEKVFLECVQDMDHENMFWYRQDPGLGLRLIYFSYDVKMKEKGDIPEGYSVSREKKERFSLILESASTNQTSMYLCASTFRGSLNQPQHFGDGTRLSIL.

The chain has TRBV19 and TRBJ1-1; TRBD1 matches at 9 bases. The CDR3 is 12 residues long. The V and J ends lost 8 bases and 7 bases, in that order; junction bases with no gene match: 5. Per the germline V gene, CDR1 is LNHDA and CDR2 is SQIVND (reference sequence). CDR3 loop: CASRDREFEAFF. The CDR3 nucleotides are TGTGCCAGTCGGGACAGGGAGTTTGAAGCTTTCTTT. The full variable domain, its missing parts supplied by reference TRBV19 and TRBJ1-1, is DGGITQSPKYLFRKEGQNVTLSCEQNLNHDAMYWYRQDPGQGLRLIYYSQIVNDFQKGDIAEGYSVSREKKESFPLTVTSAQKNPTAFYLCASRDREFEAFFGQGTRLTVV.

The CDR3 sequence: CASSWAGAGKTQYF. The CDR3 coding sequence is TGTGCCAGCAGCTGGGCGGGGGCCGGCAAGACCCAGTACTTC. The rearrangement uses TRBV5-4 and TRBJ2-5, with D possibly matching TRBD2 (7 bases). This CDR3 is 14 amino acids long. Trimming left V 3 bases short and J 6 bases short, with 15 bases between. Germline V lookup: CDR1 SGHNT, CDR2 YYREEE (reference sequence).

The chain uses TRBV11-2 and TRBJ2-7, with 11 bases matching TRBD1. CDR1 is SGHAT, CDR2 FQNNGV, per germline. The CDR3 length is 15 residues. The ends lost 5 bases at V and 5 bases at J; junction bases unmatched: 8. DNA for the CDR3: TGTGCCAGCAGCCCCCGGGACAGGGGGAAGGACGAGCAGTACTTC. This codes for CASSPRDRGKDEQYF.

The V call is TRBV7-2, the J call TRBJ1-5; 8 nucleotides align to TRBD1. The germline V gene has CDR1 SGHTA and CDR2 FQGNSA. After removal of 1 base from V and 3 bases from J, the junction contained 5 bases not matched to a gene. The CDR3 contains 16 residues. The CDR3 coding sequence is TGTGCCAGCAGCTTAGGGGGACAGGCTCTCAATCAGCCCCAGCATTTT. As protein: CASSLGGQALNQPQHF.

This chain connects TRBV28 to TRBJ1-5; D is perhaps TRBD1 (6 bases). CDR1 MDHEN and CDR2 SYDVKM come from the germline V gene. This CDR3 is 15 amino acids long. Trimming shortened V by 3 bases and J by 8 bases, and 17 bases separated the two germline ends. CDR3 sequence: CASSFAVTGLKPQHF. CDR3 DNA sequence: TGTGCCAGCAGTTTTGCCGTGACAGGATTAAAGCCCCAGCATTTT. The variable domain in full, completed from reference TRBV28 and TRBJ1-5, reads DVKVTQSSRYLVKRTGEKVFLECVQDMDHENMFWYRQDPGLGLRLIYFSYDVKMKEKGDIPEGYSVSREKKERFSLILESASTNQTSMYLCASSFAVTGLKPQHFGDGTRLSIL.

CDR3 coding DNA: TGTGCCAGCAGTCTAGGCCTTAGCACAGATACGCAGTATTTT. This encodes CASSLGLSTDTQYF. V usage is TRBV28 and J usage is TRBJ2-3; D unclear. The CDR3 has 14 residues. The V end was cut by 5 bases, the J end by 0 bases, with 9 bases between. Germline V gene lookup returns CDR1 MDHEN and CDR2 SYDVKM.

V is TRBV5-4 and J is TRBJ2-1, with D perhaps matching TRBD2 (5 bases). The CDR3 is made up of 13 amino acids. The ends were cut back, 4 bases at V and 7 bases at J, with 12 bases in the middle. The V gene's germline CDR1 is SGHNT and CDR2 YYREEE (reference sequence). The CDR3, as DNA: TGTGCCAGCAGCGTCCCCCCGGGGAATGAGCAGTTCTTC. This codes for CASSVPPGNEQFF.

The chain recombines TRBV20-1 with TRBJ1-5; D unresolved. V lost 3 bases, J lost 8 bases, and 5 bases lay in between. CDR1 DFQATT and CDR2 SNEGSKA come from the germline V gene (reference sequence). The length of the CDR3 is 10 residues. CDR3 nucleotide sequence: TGCAGTGCTAGTAAAAAGCCCCAGCATTTT. Residues: CSASKKPQHF.

The CDR3 nucleotides are TGCGCCAGCAGCCAAGAACCGAGGACTGAAGCTTTCTTT. As protein: CASSQEPRTEAFF. This chain uses TRBV4-3 with TRBJ1-1; D gene uncertain. Germline V CDR1 and CDR2: LGHNA, YSLEER. The CDR3 is made up of 13 amino acids. Between the trimmed V and J ends, which lost 0 bases and 5 bases, there was a span of 7 bases.

The rearrangement uses TRBV18 and TRBJ2-3; D is ambiguous. V was shortened by 5 bases and J by 3 bases, with 6 bases between the two germline ends. The CDR3 has 12 residues. Germline CDR1 is KGHSH and CDR2 is LQKENI. The CDR3 DNA is TGTGCCAGCTCAGCTATGACAGATACGCAGTATTTT. It codes for CASSAMTDTQYF.